The entry below gives a single TCR beta chain sequence along with its context. The data were taken from a study of blood T cell repertoires in COVID-19. As for the study in general: Some COVID-19 samples were acute and others convalescent; all came from the United States, Italy and Spain. Sample material is recorded as cDNA or gDNA derived from T cells, B-cell-depleted T cells, or PBMCs.

Sequenced by immunoSEQ multiplex PCR; TCRdb stores in-frame clones only, minus some. The sample gives 150,000 to 180,000 clones, more than 85% of which show up once; around 2.5% is in the top ten. Germline V gives CDR1 LGHDT, CDR2 YNNKEL (reference sequence). The CDR3 has 15 residues. The V end was cut by 4 bases, the J end by 4 bases, with 13 bases between. Sequences were obtained from peripheral blood. The clonotype comes from a woman between 65 and 79 years old with acute or convalescent COVID-19. The V gene is TRBV3-1 (or the pseudogene TRBV3-2), the J gene TRBJ2-2; D might be TRBD1 (6 bases). CDR3 bases: TGTGCCAGCAGCCTCCAGGGGTCACGCACCGGGGAGCTGTTTTTT. Amino acids: CASSLQGSRTGELFF.